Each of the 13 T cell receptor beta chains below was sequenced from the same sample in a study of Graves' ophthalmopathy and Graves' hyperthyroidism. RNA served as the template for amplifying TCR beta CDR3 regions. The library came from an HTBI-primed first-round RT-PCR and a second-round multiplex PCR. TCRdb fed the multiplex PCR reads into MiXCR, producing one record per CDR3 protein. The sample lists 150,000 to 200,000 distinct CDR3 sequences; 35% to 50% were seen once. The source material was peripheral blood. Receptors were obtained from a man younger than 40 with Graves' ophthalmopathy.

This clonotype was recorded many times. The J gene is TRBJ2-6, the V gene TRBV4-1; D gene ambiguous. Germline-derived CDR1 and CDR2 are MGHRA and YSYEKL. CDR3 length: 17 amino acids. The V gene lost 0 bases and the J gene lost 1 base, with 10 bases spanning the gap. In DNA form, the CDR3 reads TGCGCCAGCAGCCAAGAGAGTTGGGGATCTGGGGCCAACGTCCTGACTTTC. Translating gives CASSQESWGSGANVLTF.

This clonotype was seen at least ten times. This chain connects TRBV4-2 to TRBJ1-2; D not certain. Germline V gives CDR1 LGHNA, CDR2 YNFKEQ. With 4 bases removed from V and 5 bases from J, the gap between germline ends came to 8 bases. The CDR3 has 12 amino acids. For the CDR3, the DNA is TGTGCCAGCAGCCGAAGGGAATATGGCTACACCTTC. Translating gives CASSRREYGYTF.

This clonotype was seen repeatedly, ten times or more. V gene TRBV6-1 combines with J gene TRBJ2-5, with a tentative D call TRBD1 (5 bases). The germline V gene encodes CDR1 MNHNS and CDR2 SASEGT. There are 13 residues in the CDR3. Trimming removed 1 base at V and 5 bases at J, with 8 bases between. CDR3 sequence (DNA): TGTGCCAGCAGTGAAGACCCAGGGGAGACCCAGTACTTC. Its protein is CASSEDPGETQYF.

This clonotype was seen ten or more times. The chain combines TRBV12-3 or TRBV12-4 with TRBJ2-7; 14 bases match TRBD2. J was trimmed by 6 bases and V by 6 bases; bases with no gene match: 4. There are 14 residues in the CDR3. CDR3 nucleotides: TGTGCCAGCAGGGGGACTAGCGGGAGCAGCGAGCAGTACTTC. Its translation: CASRGTSGSSEQYF.

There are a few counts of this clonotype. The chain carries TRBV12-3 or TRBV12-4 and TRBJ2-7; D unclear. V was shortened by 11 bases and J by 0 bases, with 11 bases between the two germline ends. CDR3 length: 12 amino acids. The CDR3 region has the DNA TGTGCCTCCTCCTGGGGCTCCTACGAGCAGTACTTC. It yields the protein CASSWGSYEQYF.

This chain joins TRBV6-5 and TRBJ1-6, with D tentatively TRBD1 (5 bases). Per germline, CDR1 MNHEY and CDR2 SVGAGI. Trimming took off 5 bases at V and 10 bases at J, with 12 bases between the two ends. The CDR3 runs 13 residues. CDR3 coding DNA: TGTGCCAGCAGTCCCGACAGCGGCTCACCCCTCCACTTT. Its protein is CASSPDSGSPLHF.

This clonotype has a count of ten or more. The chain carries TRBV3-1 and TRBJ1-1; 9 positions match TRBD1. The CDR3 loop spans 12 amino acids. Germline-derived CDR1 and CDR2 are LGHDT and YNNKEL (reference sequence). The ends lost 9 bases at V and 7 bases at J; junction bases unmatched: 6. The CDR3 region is CARPGQGIEAFF. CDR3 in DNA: TGTGCCAGACCGGGACAGGGAATTGAAGCTTTCTTT.

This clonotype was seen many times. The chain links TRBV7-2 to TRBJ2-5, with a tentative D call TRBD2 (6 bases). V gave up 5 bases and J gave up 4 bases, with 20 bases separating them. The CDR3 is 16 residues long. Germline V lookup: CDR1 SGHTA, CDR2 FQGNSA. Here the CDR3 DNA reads TGTGCCAGCAGCCCCTGGTATGGGGGGAGTGGAGAGACCCAGTACTTC. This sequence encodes CASSPWYGGSGETQYF.

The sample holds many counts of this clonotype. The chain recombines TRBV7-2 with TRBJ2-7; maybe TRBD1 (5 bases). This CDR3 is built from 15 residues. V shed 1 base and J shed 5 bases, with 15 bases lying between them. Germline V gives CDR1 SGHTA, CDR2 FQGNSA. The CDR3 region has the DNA TGTGCCAGCAGCTTAGTCCGCGGCAGGGTTAACGAGCAGTACTTC. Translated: CASSLVRGRVNEQYF.

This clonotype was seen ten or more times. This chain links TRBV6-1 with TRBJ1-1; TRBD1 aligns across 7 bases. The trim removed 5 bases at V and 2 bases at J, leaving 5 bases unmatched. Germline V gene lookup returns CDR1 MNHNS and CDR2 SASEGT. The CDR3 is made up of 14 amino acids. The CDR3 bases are TGTGCCAGCAGTCCACAGGGGACCAACACTGAAGCTTTCTTT. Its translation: CASSPQGTNTEAFF.

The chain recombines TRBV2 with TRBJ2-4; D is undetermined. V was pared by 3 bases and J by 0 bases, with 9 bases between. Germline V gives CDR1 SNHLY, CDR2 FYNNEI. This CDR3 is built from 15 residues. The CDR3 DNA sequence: TGTGCCAGCAGTGATTATGCGTTAGCCAAAAACATTCAGTACTTC. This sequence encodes CASSDYALAKNIQYF.

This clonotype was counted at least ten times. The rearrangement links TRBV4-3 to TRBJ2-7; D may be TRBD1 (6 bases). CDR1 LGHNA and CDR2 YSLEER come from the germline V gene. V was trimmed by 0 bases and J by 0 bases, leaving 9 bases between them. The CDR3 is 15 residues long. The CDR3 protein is CASSQDQGSSYEQYF. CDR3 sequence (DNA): TGCGCCAGCAGCCAAGATCAGGGGAGCTCCTACGAGCAGTACTTC.

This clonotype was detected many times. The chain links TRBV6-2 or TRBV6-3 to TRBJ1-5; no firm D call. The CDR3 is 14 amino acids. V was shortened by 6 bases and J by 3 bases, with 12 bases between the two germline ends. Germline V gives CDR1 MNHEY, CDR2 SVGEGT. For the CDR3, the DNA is TGTGCCAGCAGCTCCTACAGCGTCAATCAGCCCCAGCATTTT. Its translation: CASSSYSVNQPQHF.